Listed here are 16 T cell receptor beta chains from one sample, sequenced in a study of T cell changes during pregnancy in multiple sclerosis (dated by TCRdb to between 2017 and 2020). Library preparation was by the immunoSEQ multiplex PCR assay. Held by TCRdb, this immuneACCESS table contains in-frame sequences only and omits some clones. Under half of the omission traces to an unresolved V gene where checked; the cause of the rest is unknown. The sample table shows approximately 100,000 clones, and about 90% are seen once. Of the sample, 1.6% falls within the top ten clones. The sequenced sample was peripheral blood, obtained before pregnancy. Receptor source: a female donor with multiple sclerosis, enrolled in a pregnancy study.

This clone was found once. CDR3 sequence: CSVDRKTEAFF. DNA of the CDR3: TGCAGCGTGGACAGGAAGACTGAAGCTTTCTTT. The chain carries TRBV29-1 and TRBJ1-1; TRBD1 aligns across 7 bases. With 6 bases clipped from V and 5 bases from J, the junction kept 3 bases outside the gene matches. Per the germline V gene, CDR1 is SQVTM and CDR2 is ANQGSEA. The CDR3 contains 11 residues. Full variable domain (outside the CDR3, taken from reference TRBV29-1 and TRBJ1-1): SAVISQKPSRDICQRGTSLTIQCQVDSQVTMMFWYRQQPGQSLTLIATANQGSEATYESGFVIDKFPISRPNLTFSTLTVSNMSPEDSSIYLCSVDRKTEAFFGQGTRLTVV.

The genes are TRBV10-3 and TRBJ2-1; TRBD2 is a possible D gene (6 bases). V was trimmed by 3 bases and J by 0 bases, leaving 15 bases between them. This CDR3 spans 17 amino acids. CDR1 is ENHRY, CDR2 SYGVKD, per germline. The CDR3 DNA follows: TGTGCCATCAGTGATCCGACTAGAACTAACTCCTACAATGAGCAGTTCTTC. Residues: CAISDPTRTNSYNEQFF.

This chain joins TRBV27 and TRBJ2-5, with 7 bases lining up with TRBD2. The CDR3 runs to 16 residues. Trimming took 5 bases from V and 1 from J; bases not matched to a gene: 10. Germline values: CDR1 MNHEY, CDR2 SMNVEV (reference sequence). CDR3 DNA: TGTGCCAGCAGTCGGGGCGGGAGTTTCCGCCAAGAGACCCAGTACTTC. This gives the protein CASSRGGSFRQETQYF.

This chain connects TRBV7-8 to TRBJ1-1; D unclear. Trimming removed 5 bases from V and 0 bases from J, with 10 bases in between. The CDR3 consists of 14 residues. Germline values: CDR1 SGHVS, CDR2 FQNEAQ. CDR3 sequence: CASSRTRLNTEAFF. The CDR3 bases are TGTGCCAGCAGCCGTACACGATTGAACACTGAAGCTTTCTTT.

The V and J genes are TRBV5-5 and TRBJ1-3; possible D gene TRBD1, 5 bases. V shed 4 bases and J shed 0 bases, with 14 bases lying between them. Per germline, CDR1 SGHKS and CDR2 YYEKEE (reference sequence). The CDR3 loop spans 16 amino acids. The DNA of the CDR3 is TGTGCCAGCAGCATTTTGGGGCGGAGCTCTGGAAACACCATATATTTT. Residues: CASSILGRSSGNTIYF.

This rearrangement joins TRBV4-1 to TRBJ2-1, with 8 bases matching TRBD2. CDR3 length: 15 amino acids. The germline gives CDR1 MGHRA, CDR2 YSYEKL. Losses at the gene ends were 6 bases for V and 3 bases for J; bases not matched to a gene: 7. CDR3 nucleotide sequence: TGCGCCAGCAGTCACCCGGGACTAGTCTACAATGAGCAGTTCTTC. Translated: CASSHPGLVYNEQFF.

The chain links TRBV5-1 to TRBJ1-2; perhaps TRBD1 as D (6 bases). In germline, CDR1 is SGHRS, CDR2 YFSETQ. The length of the CDR3 is 14 residues. Trimming pared 1 base from V and 5 bases from J, leaving 12 bases between. CDR3 sequence: CASSLSPGDYGYTF. CDR3 nucleotide sequence: TGCGCCAGCAGCTTGTCCCCAGGGGATTATGGCTACACCTTC.

This chain joins TRBV13 and TRBJ2-7, with TRBD2 matching 12 bases. Per germline, CDR1 PRHDT and CDR2 FYEKMQ (reference sequence). The CDR3 loop spans 15 amino acids. J gave up 5 bases and V 2 bases, and 4 bases lay outside the gene matches. In nucleotides, the CDR3 is TGTGCCAGCAGCTTATGGTCTAGCGGGAGGGACGAGCAGTACTTC. Translating it yields CASSLWSSGRDEQYF.

This sequence joins TRBV9 and TRBJ2-2; 14 bases match TRBD2. The J segment lost 1 base and the V segment lost 4 bases, leaving 24 bases of the junction unmatched. The CDR3 runs 24 residues. Germline assignment: CDR1 SGDLS and CDR2 YYNGEE. CDR3 in DNA: TGTGCCAGCAGCTCCCCACGTCGATTTGGGACTAGCGGGAGATCGAGGGGGAACACCGGGGAGCTGTTTTTT. Translating it yields CASSSPRRFGTSGRSRGNTGELFF.

The J gene is TRBJ2-1, the V gene TRBV2, with D tentatively TRBD1 (6 bases). The CDR3 contains 14 residues. The germline V and J ends were trimmed by 2 bases and 7 bases, with 12 bases remaining between them. Germline V gives CDR1 SNHLY, CDR2 FYNNEI. CDR3 in amino acids: CASSERGLGNEQFF. Here the CDR3 DNA reads TGTGCCAGCAGTGAAAGGGGGTTGGGGAATGAGCAGTTCTTC.

The rearrangement joins TRBV6-1 to TRBJ1-5; D is ambiguous. This CDR3 is built from 16 residues. Trimming pared 2 bases from V and 4 bases from J, leaving 15 bases between. Germline values: CDR1 MNHNS, CDR2 SASEGT. CDR3 amino acids: CASSEYGLNTNQPQHF. The CDR3 bases are TGTGCCAGCAGTGAATATGGTCTAAATACGAATCAGCCCCAGCATTTT.

The V and J genes are TRBV11-3 and TRBJ2-5; 8 nucleotides agree with TRBD2. The germline CDR1 and CDR2 sequences are SGHNT and YENEEA. The CDR3 is made up of 14 amino acids. V trimming: 3 bases; J trimming: 3 bases; junction bases outside the gene matches: 3. The CDR3: CASSFRGGEETQYF. CDR3 DNA sequence: TGTGCCAGCAGCTTTCGGGGGGGCGAAGAGACCCAGTACTTC.

V is TRBV30 and J is TRBJ2-7, with a tentative D call TRBD2 (7 bases). V lost 6 bases and J 2 bases, leaving 20 bases between the germline ends. Germline V gene data show CDR1 as GTSNPN and CDR2 as SVGIG (reference sequence). The CDR3 contains 15 residues. CDR3 nucleotide sequence: TGTGCCTGCCGGAGGGAGGGGGGGGGTCCCTACGAGCAGTACTTC. Translation: CACRREGGGPYEQYF.

The chain is built from TRBV7-8 and TRBJ2-3; D ambiguous. Germline assignment: CDR1 SGHVS and CDR2 FQNEAQ. The CDR3 is 15 amino acids. V dropped 5 bases and J dropped 3 bases, with 15 bases sitting between them. Written as DNA, the CDR3 is TGTGCCAGCAGCCCAAAGAGGCGCCTGACAGATACGCAGTATTTT. This encodes CASSPKRRLTDTQYF.

The gene calls are TRBV28 and TRBJ2-1; 9 nucleotides line up with TRBD2. Germline CDR1 and CDR2: MDHEN and SYDVKM. Trimming cost V 3 bases and J 8 bases; bases outside gene matches: 5. The CDR3 length is 14 residues. CDR3 nucleotides: TGTGCCAGCAGTTTCGCGGGGGGGCGGGATGAGCAGTTCTTC. Translation: CASSFAGGRDEQFF.

This chain links TRBV27 with TRBJ1-1; the match to TRBD1 covers 10 bases. The germline CDR1 and CDR2 sequences are MNHEY and SMNVEV (reference sequence). The CDR3 spans 14 residues. The J segment lost 5 bases and the V segment lost 8 bases, leaving 8 bases of the junction unmatched. CDR3 region: CASSDRGRGTEAFF. As DNA, the CDR3 is TGTGCCAGCTCAGACAGGGGGCGGGGGACTGAAGCTTTCTTT.